Sequencing of this T cell receptor beta chain was carried out in a study of blood T cell repertoires in COVID-19. In the study overall: Collection of acute and convalescent COVID-19 samples took place in the United States, Italy and Spain.

Per the authors' pipeline: Using reference gene primer amplification, nucleated cell counts were estimated. The repertoire was sequenced with immunoSEQ multiplex PCR; TCRdb's copy has only in-frame clones and lacks some. The DNA was the basis for D and trimming; V, J and clone size are from that table. The data contain 9,000 or so clones, around 80% of them singletons. Germline V CDR1 and CDR2: SGHNT, YENEEA. The CDR3 length is 18 residues. V was trimmed by 5 bases and J by 10 bases, leaving 30 bases between them. The chain combines TRBV11-3 with TRBJ2-1, with D perhaps matching TRBD1 (5 bases). The sequence came from a man between 70 and 80 years old with active COVID-19. The source material was peripheral blood. CDR3 in DNA: TGTGCCAGCAGCCCACCCCCCCCCATACGACGGCGCCCAGGGGAGCAGTTCTTC. Translated: CASSPPPPIRRRPGEQFF.